The 32 T cell receptor beta chains below come from one sample, sequenced in a study of blood T cell repertoires in COVID-19. Repertoires were generated with immunoSEQ multiplex PCR, while TCRdb's copy carries only in-frame clones and drops some. The table records 120,000 to 150,000 clones, around 90% of them present only once. The sample consisted of peripheral blood. Receptor source: a woman aged 50 to 60 with acute or convalescent COVID-19.

The chain employs TRBV21-1 and TRBJ1-2. TRBV21-1 is termed a pseudogene. This CDR3 comprises 13 residues. The CDR3 DNA reads as TGTGCCAGCAGCAAAGCTGACTACTATGGCTACACCTTC. This codes for CASSKADYYGYTF.

This chain joins TRBV13 and TRBJ2-7; 12 bases map to TRBD2. The length of the CDR3 is 14 residues. The germline V gene encodes CDR1 PRHDT and CDR2 FYEKMQ (reference sequence). V gave up 6 bases and J gave up 1 base; unmatched junction bases: 1. CDR3 sequence: CASRLAGGSYEQYF. Here the CDR3 DNA reads TGTGCCAGCAGACTAGCGGGAGGTTCCTACGAGCAGTACTTC.

The V call is TRBV12-3 or TRBV12-4, the J call TRBJ2-2; TRBD2 might be the D (6 bases). The CDR3 consists of 13 residues. V was clipped by 6 bases and J by 5 bases, with 10 bases between them. The chain's CDR3 is CASSPAGTGELFF. DNA of the CDR3: TGTGCCAGCAGCCCCGCGGGGACCGGGGAGCTGTTTTTT.

The V and J genes are TRBV27 and TRBJ2-3; 7 nucleotides agree with TRBD2. Germline CDR1 MNHEY, CDR2 SMNVEV (reference sequence). The trim removed 4 bases at V and 5 bases at J, leaving 6 bases unmatched. The CDR3 covers 14 residues. CDR3 DNA sequence: TGTGCCAGCAGTTCCTCAGGACTAGTAGATACGCAGTATTTT. Translated: CASSSSGLVDTQYF.

This chain joins TRBV6-6 and TRBJ1-2; unclear D gene. Germline CDR1 is MNHNY and CDR2 is SVGAGI (reference sequence). V was trimmed by 0 bases and J by 8 bases, leaving 19 bases between them. The CDR3 extends over 16 amino acids. The CDR3 DNA reads as TGTGCCAGCAGTTACTCGTACCCCGGGTCTTATCAAGGCTACACCTTC. Translation: CASSYSYPGSYQGYTF.

The chain recombines TRBV29-1 with TRBJ2-7, with 10 bases lining up with TRBD1. Per germline, CDR1 SQVTM and CDR2 ANQGSEA. The length of the CDR3 is 12 residues. The junction had 7 bases not matched to a gene; V was cut back by 7 bases and J by 7 bases. The CDR3 spells CSGTGQGREQYF. CDR3 in DNA: TGCAGCGGTACGGGACAGGGGAGGGAGCAGTACTTC.

The count of this clone is one. The chain joins TRBV19 to TRBJ2-1, with 8 bases that match TRBD1. Trimming cost V 5 bases and J 8 bases; bases outside gene matches: 5. CDR3 length equals 13 residues. The germline gives CDR1 LNHDA, CDR2 SQIVND (reference sequence). Written as DNA, the CDR3 is TGTGCCAGTAGTCGGGACAGGATGGATGAGCAGTTCTTC. It specifies CASSRDRMDEQFF.

The chain recombines TRBV24-1 with TRBJ2-7, with 8 bases matching TRBD2. Germline lookup yields CDR1 KGHDR and CDR2 SFDVKD. The CDR3 contains 19 residues. The ends lost 1 base at V and 6 bases at J; junction bases unmatched: 19. For the CDR3, the DNA is TGTGCCACCAGTGATTTAGGACGACGACATGAGATAGCGGGATTCGAGCAGTACTTC. Translated, it gives CATSDLGRRHEIAGFEQYF.

This sequence joins TRBV4-2 and TRBJ2-3; 8 bases agree with TRBD2. Germline trimming cut 1 base from V and 6 bases from J; bases unmatched to any gene: 3. The CDR3 contains 14 residues. Germline CDR1 and CDR2: LGHNA and YNFKEQ. CDR3: CASSQGSSGDTQYF. In DNA, the CDR3 is TGTGCCAGCAGCCAAGGATCTAGCGGGGATACGCAGTATTTT.

J is TRBJ1-4 and V is TRBV19, with 7 bases aligning to TRBD1. Germline V gene data show CDR1 as LNHDA and CDR2 as SQIVND (reference sequence). With 5 bases clipped from V and 8 bases from J, the junction kept 11 bases outside the gene matches. The CDR3 totals 15 residues. The CDR3 nucleotides read TGTGCCAGTAGTGCCGACAGGGAGGCGCAAGAAAAACTGTTTTTT. This encodes CASSADREAQEKLFF.

This clone was observed a handful of times. The chain joins TRBV19 to TRBJ2-4, with 8 bases identical to TRBD2. V lost 8 bases, J lost 0 bases, and 9 bases stayed unmatched. Per the germline V gene, CDR1 is LNHDA and CDR2 is SQIVND (reference sequence). The CDR3 length is 16 residues. CDR3 nucleotide sequence: TGTGCCAGTTCGGCTAGCGGGTCTCTAGCCAAAAACATTCAGTACTTC. This translates into CASSASGSLAKNIQYF. The whole variable domain, remainder taken from reference TRBV19 and TRBJ2-4, is DGGITQSPKYLFRKEGQNVTLSCEQNLNHDAMYWYRQDPGQGLRLIYYSQIVNDFQKGDIAEGYSVSREKKESFPLTVTSAQKNPTAFYLCASSASGSLAKNIQYFGAGTRLSVL.

The rearrangement joins TRBV21-1 to TRBJ1-1; TRBD1 is taken as the D call from the table, unchecked against the DNA. TRBV21-1 is shown as a pseudogene. The CDR3 loop spans 15 amino acids. The CDR3 reads CASSKGNRANTEAFF. CDR3 bases: TGTGCCAGCAGCAAGGGGAACAGGGCGAACACTGAAGCTTTCTTT.

The chain employs TRBV3-1 (or the pseudogene TRBV3-2) and TRBJ1-4; TRBD1 matches at 7 bases. CDR3 size: 16 residues. Germline CDR1 reads LGHDT; CDR2 reads YNNKEL (reference sequence). V was clipped by 4 bases and J by 8 bases; unmatched bases: 13. The CDR3: CASSLQGGQVWEKLFF. The DNA of the CDR3 is TGTGCCAGCAGCCTCCAGGGGGGCCAAGTATGGGAAAAACTGTTTTTT.

This clone was seen a handful of times. The chain uses TRBV5-1 and TRBJ2-2; D remains ambiguous. V was clipped by 5 bases and J by 4 bases, with 15 bases between them. This CDR3 region has 15 residues. CDR1 and CDR2 from the germline V gene are SGHRS and YFSETQ. CDR3: CASSRVLTGTGELFF. CDR3 DNA: TGCGCCAGCAGTCGGGTCCTAACGGGCACCGGGGAGCTGTTTTTT.

Notes on this clone: The sample has other DNA sequences that encode this CDR3 too. This chain uses TRBV9 with TRBJ2-3; D is unresolved. Per germline, CDR1 SGDLS and CDR2 YYNGEE. Trimming took off 3 bases at V and 2 bases at J, with 4 bases between the two ends. The CDR3 is made up of 12 amino acids. In DNA form, the CDR3 reads TGTGCCAGCAGCGCTCTCACAGATACGCAGTATTTT. It yields the protein CASSALTDTQYF.

This sequence joins TRBV5-1 and TRBJ1-1; the match to TRBD1 covers 8 bases. This CDR3 comprises 14 residues. CDR1 SGHRS and CDR2 YFSETQ come from the germline V gene. With V trimmed by 2 bases and J by 4 bases, 4 bases remained unmatched. CDR3 sequence reads: CASSFGQGSTEAFF. The DNA for the CDR3 is TGCGCCAGCAGCTTTGGACAGGGTAGCACTGAAGCTTTCTTT.

As regards this clone: This same CDR3 is encoded by further DNA sequences in the sample. V gene TRBV9 combines with J gene TRBJ1-4; D is undetermined. Germline CDR1 and CDR2: SGDLS and YYNGEE. The ends were cut back, 0 bases at V and 0 bases at J, with 6 bases in the middle. CDR3 length: 15 amino acids. CDR3 nucleotide sequence: TGTGCCAGCAGCGTAGAGGGAGCAACTAATGAAAAACTGTTTTTT. Encoded protein: CASSVEGATNEKLFF.

The sample holds one count of this clone. The chain joins TRBV19 to TRBJ2-4, with 7 bases that match TRBD1. The CDR3 loop spans 16 amino acids. Germline CDR1 is LNHDA and CDR2 is SQIVND (reference sequence). The junction had 7 bases not matched to a gene; V was cut back by 3 bases and J by 2 bases. The CDR3 bases are TGTGCCAGTAGTATTACAGGGGAAGTAACCAAAAACATTCAGTACTTC. Encoded protein: CASSITGEVTKNIQYF. Complete variable domain (other parts from reference TRBV19 and TRBJ2-4): DGGITQSPKYLFRKEGQNVTLSCEQNLNHDAMYWYRQDPGQGLRLIYYSQIVNDFQKGDIAEGYSVSREKKESFPLTVTSAQKNPTAFYLCASSITGEVTKNIQYFGAGTRLSVL.

This chain connects TRBV30 to TRBJ1-6, with 11 bases lining up with TRBD1. Germline trimming cut 1 base from V and 14 bases from J; bases unmatched to any gene: 7. The CDR3 totals 14 residues. Germline lookup yields CDR1 GTSNPN and CDR2 SVGIG (reference sequence). The CDR3 reads CAWSADRGHFTLHF. DNA of the CDR3: TGTGCCTGGAGTGCGGACAGGGGGCATTTCACCCTCCACTTT.

The chain carries TRBV30 and TRBJ2-3; 11 bases are a match to TRBD1. Germline lookup yields CDR1 GTSNPN and CDR2 SVGIG (reference sequence). There are 14 residues in the CDR3. The trim removed 5 bases at V and 6 bases at J, leaving 7 bases unmatched. The CDR3 DNA reads as TGTGCCTGGGGGACAGGGGGTTTAGGGGATACGCAGTATTTT. It is translated as CAWGTGGLGDTQYF.

The J gene is TRBJ2-7, the V gene TRBV11-2, with D possibly matching TRBD1 (5 bases). Germline values: CDR1 SGHAT, CDR2 FQNNGV. The CDR3 consists of 15 residues. The V and J ends lost 2 bases and 1 base respectively, with 12 bases between them. The CDR3 here is CASSLLQGPSYEQYF. The CDR3 region has the DNA TGTGCCAGCAGCTTACTCCAGGGTCCGTCCTACGAGCAGTACTTC.

The chain joins TRBV7-3 to TRBJ2-3, with D unresolved. In germline, CDR1 is SGHTA, CDR2 FQGTGA. Trimming removed 2 bases at V and 1 base at J, with 7 bases between. The length of the CDR3 is 14 residues. The CDR3 region has the DNA TGTGCCAGCAGCTTATGGCAGGGCACAGATACGCAGTATTTT. It codes for CASSLWQGTDTQYF.

The chain joins TRBV27 to TRBJ2-7; D uncertain. This CDR3 region has 15 residues. The germline CDR1 and CDR2 sequences are MNHEY and SMNVEV (reference sequence). Trimming removed 7 bases from V and 1 base from J, with 17 bases in between. CDR3 DNA: TGTGCCAGCAAGCTAGATATGAGGCCATCCTACGAGCAGTACTTC. This encodes CASKLDMRPSYEQYF.

CDR3 coding DNA: TGTGCCTGGAGTGTACGGGGGTCTAATCAGCCCCAGCATTTT. It encodes CAWSVRGSNQPQHF. The chain uses TRBV30 and TRBJ1-5; D might be TRBD1 (5 bases). Trimming left V 0 bases short and J 4 bases short, with 10 bases between. The CDR3 is 14 residues long. In germline, CDR1 is GTSNPN, CDR2 SVGIG (reference sequence). The full variable domain, its missing parts supplied by reference TRBV30 and TRBJ1-5, is SQTIHQWPATLVQPVGSPLSLECTVEGTSNPNLYWYRQAAGRGLQLLFYSVGIGQISSEVPQNLSASRPQDRQFILSSKKLLLSDSGFYLCAWSVRGSNQPQHFGDGTRLSIL.

V usage is TRBV3-1 (or the pseudogene TRBV3-2) and J usage is TRBJ1-1; D uncertain. The CDR3 is made up of 15 amino acids. From germline, CDR1 is LGHDT and CDR2 YNNKEL (reference sequence). Trimming removed 3 bases from V and 2 bases from J, with 13 bases in between. CDR3 sequence (DNA): TGTGCCAGCAGCCAGGCTTATTACAGAAACACTGAAGCTTTCTTT. Translating it yields CASSQAYYRNTEAFF.

The genes are TRBV27 and TRBJ1-5, with 8 bases matching TRBD1. Germline-derived CDR1 and CDR2 are MNHEY and SMNVEV (reference sequence). The junction had 5 bases not matched to a gene; V was cut back by 3 bases and J by 1 base. This CDR3 region has 16 residues. The CDR3 DNA reads TGTGCCAGCAGTTTTATGTGGACAGGGAGCAATCAGCCCCAGCATTTT. Translating gives CASSFMWTGSNQPQHF.

V and J are TRBV7-9 and TRBJ2-1; maybe TRBD2 (6 bases). The germline CDR1 and CDR2 sequences are SEHNR and FQNEAQ (reference sequence). Trimming removed 7 bases from V and 1 base from J, with 11 bases in between. The CDR3 has 14 amino acids. The CDR3 DNA follows: TGTGCCAGCACCCTCGGGGGATCCTACAATGAGCAGTTCTTC. Residues: CASTLGGSYNEQFF.

The chain combines TRBV30 with TRBJ2-3; 11 nucleotides match TRBD2. V was clipped by 1 base and J by 4 bases; unmatched bases: 4. CDR1 is GTSNPN and CDR2 is SVGIG in the germline V gene (reference sequence). The CDR3 extends over 15 amino acids. Written as DNA, the CDR3 is TGTGCCTGGAGTGGTAGCGGGAGGGCCCCAGATACGCAGTATTTT. Protein: CAWSGSGRAPDTQYF.

Concerning this clone: Other DNA sequences in this sample translate to the same CDR3. The chain links TRBV3-1 (or the pseudogene TRBV3-2) to TRBJ2-7; tentatively, D is TRBD1 (6 bases). Looked up from germline, CDR1 is LGHDT and CDR2 is YNNKEL (reference sequence). V dropped 1 base and J dropped 1 base, with 8 bases sitting between them. The CDR3 loop spans 14 amino acids. CDR3 bases: TGTGCCAGCAGCCAAGGCCAGGGGTCCTACGAGCAGTACTTC. Translation: CASSQGQGSYEQYF.

The chain joins TRBV6-5 to TRBJ2-7; D ambiguous. This CDR3 contains 11 residues. Per germline, CDR1 MNHEY and CDR2 SVGAGI. The V end was cut by 4 bases, the J end by 2 bases, with 3 bases between. The CDR3 DNA reads TGTGCCAGCAGTTCCACCTACGAGCAGTACTTC. It codes for CASSSTYEQYF.

The chain joins TRBV9 to TRBJ2-3; maybe TRBD2 (7 bases). This CDR3 is built from 18 residues. The V gene lost 2 bases and the J gene lost 1 base, with 20 bases spanning the gap. CDR1 SGDLS and CDR2 YYNGEE come from the germline V gene. The CDR3 DNA is TGTGCCAGCAGCGTCAGACAAGGGGGGGCGTGGGGCACAGATACGCAGTATTTT. It encodes CASSVRQGGAWGTDTQYF.

This chain connects TRBV7-8 to TRBJ2-4, with D possibly TRBD2 on 6 matching bases. Germline loops: CDR1 SGHVS, CDR2 FQNEAQ. V was cut by 1 base and J by 0 bases, with 10 bases left in between. The CDR3 sequence is 16 residues long. The chain's CDR3 is CASSLEGLLAKNIQYF. The DNA of the CDR3 is TGTGCCAGCAGCTTAGAGGGACTTTTAGCCAAAAACATTCAGTACTTC.